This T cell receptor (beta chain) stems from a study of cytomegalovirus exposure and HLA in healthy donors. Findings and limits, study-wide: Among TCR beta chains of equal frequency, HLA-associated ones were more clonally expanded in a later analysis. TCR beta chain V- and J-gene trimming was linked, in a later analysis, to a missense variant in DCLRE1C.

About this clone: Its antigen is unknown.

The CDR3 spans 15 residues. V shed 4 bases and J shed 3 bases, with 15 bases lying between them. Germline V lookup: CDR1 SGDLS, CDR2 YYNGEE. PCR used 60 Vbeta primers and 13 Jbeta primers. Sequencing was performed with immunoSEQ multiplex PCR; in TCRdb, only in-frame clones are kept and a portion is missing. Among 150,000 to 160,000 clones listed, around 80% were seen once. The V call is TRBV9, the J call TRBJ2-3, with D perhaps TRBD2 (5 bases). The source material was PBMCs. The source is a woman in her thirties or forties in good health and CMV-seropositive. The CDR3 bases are TGTGCCAGCAGCTTGCGATCGGACTCGACAGATACGCAGTATTTT. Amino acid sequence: CASSLRSDSTDTQYF.